These 24 T cell receptor beta chains originate from one sample sequenced in a study of OX40 agonist ivuxolimab in advanced cancers. Produced via immunoSEQ multiplex PCR; TCRdb's table is partial and in-frame only. The sample lists about 95,000 clones, roughly 88% seen once, with roughly 3.8% in the top ten. The specimen was CD4+ or CD8+ T cells sorted from blood, collected in a trial of the OX40 agonist ivuxolimab. Receptor source: an adult with an advanced solid tumor such as melanoma, head and neck, liver or kidney cancer.

The rearrangement uses TRBV5-1 and TRBJ1-5; no clear D gene. The germline V gene encodes CDR1 SGHRS and CDR2 YFSETQ. There are 14 residues in the CDR3. The germline V and J ends were trimmed by 1 base and 1 base, with 6 bases remaining between them. The CDR3 protein is CASSLNPSNQPQHF. The CDR3 DNA sequence: TGCGCCAGCAGCTTGAATCCAAGCAATCAGCCCCAGCATTTT.

This clone occurred a few times. The V gene is TRBV30, the J gene TRBJ1-1, with D unresolved. CDR3 size: 13 residues. Germline assignment: CDR1 GTSNPN and CDR2 SVGIG (reference sequence). Trimming removed 2 bases at V and 4 bases at J, with 11 bases between. The CDR3 protein is CAWSTMVSTEAFF. For the CDR3, the DNA is TGTGCCTGGAGTACGATGGTGAGCACTGAAGCTTTCTTT.

This chain connects TRBV19 to TRBJ2-5, with D possibly matching TRBD1 (5 bases). Germline CDR1 and CDR2: LNHDA and SQIVND (reference sequence). This CDR3 is built from 15 residues. V lost 6 bases and J lost 5, with 19 bases in between. In DNA form, the CDR3 reads TGTGCCAGTAGCCCTACTCCCAGGGTTGGGGAGACCCAGTACTTC. Protein: CASSPTPRVGETQYF.

The chain is built from TRBV27 and TRBJ2-1, with TRBD2 identical over 10 bases. This CDR3 is built from 16 residues. From germline, CDR1 is MNHEY and CDR2 SMNVEV (reference sequence). V lost 5 bases to trimming and J lost 7 bases; unmatched junction nucleotides: 11. CDR3 amino acids: CASSLLAGGQRNEQFF. CDR3 nucleotide sequence: TGTGCCAGCAGTCTATTAGCGGGAGGCCAAAGGAATGAGCAGTTCTTC.

The chain combines TRBV6-5 with TRBJ2-3; D gene uncertain. V shed 8 bases and J shed 4 bases, with 16 bases lying between them. The CDR3 has 14 residues. Germline CDR1 is MNHEY and CDR2 is SVGAGI. CDR3 nucleotide sequence: TGTGCCAGCGGTAAGAATGAGGCGGCAGATACGCAGTATTTT. Translated, it gives CASGKNEAADTQYF.

J is TRBJ1-3 and V is TRBV7-2; D perhaps matches TRBD1 (6 bases). The CDR3 sequence is 14 residues long. V lost 4 bases, J lost 4 bases, and 11 bases lay in between. Germline CDR1 is SGHTA and CDR2 is FQGNSA. The CDR3: CASSSAGVGNTIYF. Written as DNA, the CDR3 is TGTGCCAGCAGCTCGGCAGGGGTCGGAAACACCATATATTTT.

In its sample, this clone was seen once. The rearrangement uses TRBV14 and TRBJ2-7, with TRBD1 as a possible D gene (5 bases). This CDR3 contains 15 residues. V dropped 0 bases and J dropped 4 bases, with 13 bases sitting between them. Germline V gives CDR1 SGHDN, CDR2 FVKESK. CDR3 in amino acids: CASSQEYGALYEQYF. The CDR3 DNA sequence: TGTGCCAGCAGCCAAGAGTATGGGGCGTTATACGAGCAGTACTTC. Combining the CDR3 with reference TRBV14 and TRBJ2-7 gives the whole variable domain EAGVTQFPSHSVIEKGQTVTLRCDPISGHDNLYWYRRVMGKEIKFLLHFVKESKQDESGMPNNRFLAERTGGTYSTLKVQPAELEDSGVYFCASSQEYGALYEQYFGPGTRLTVT.

CDR3 DNA sequence: TGTGCCAGCAGCTTCGGTCGCACCGGGGAGCTGTTTTTT. Translated: CASSFGRTGELFF. The V gene is TRBV7-2, the J gene TRBJ2-2; D gene uncertain. The CDR3 is 13 residues long. Germline loops: CDR1 SGHTA, CDR2 FQGNSA. The V end was cut by 3 bases, the J end by 4 bases, with 6 bases between.

The V call is TRBV6-4, the J call TRBJ2-1; 12 nucleotides line up with TRBD2. The CDR3 is made up of 15 amino acids. CDR1 is MRHNA, CDR2 SNTAGT, per germline. J was trimmed by 8 bases and V by 5 bases; bases with no gene match: 7. The CDR3 region is CASSPRASGGDEQFF. The CDR3 DNA reads as TGTGCCAGCAGTCCGAGGGCTAGCGGGGGGGATGAGCAGTTCTTC.

The rearrangement uses TRBV27 and TRBJ2-2; no clear D gene. V shed 3 bases and J shed 5 bases, with 10 bases lying between them. The CDR3 runs 14 residues. Germline CDR1 and CDR2: MNHEY and SMNVEV (reference sequence). CDR3 DNA sequence: TGTGCCAGCAGTTTCTGGCGGTCGACCGGGGAGCTGTTTTTT. It yields the protein CASSFWRSTGELFF.

This chain uses TRBV5-4 with TRBJ2-3; perhaps TRBD2 as D (5 bases). V was cut by 0 bases and J by 4 bases, with 9 bases left in between. In germline, CDR1 is SGHNT, CDR2 YYREEE (reference sequence). The CDR3 length is 14 residues. CDR3: CASSLGTGADTQYF. The CDR3 coding sequence is TGTGCCAGCAGCTTGGGAACCGGGGCAGATACGCAGTATTTT.

The chain carries TRBV5-5 and TRBJ1-1; D not certain. Looked up from germline, CDR1 is SGHKS and CDR2 is YYEKEE (reference sequence). The CDR3 loop spans 14 amino acids. Trimming stripped 2 bases from V and 7 bases from J, with 15 bases between. CDR3 region: CASSLGPLGFEAFF. Here the CDR3 DNA reads TGTGCCAGCAGCTTAGGGCCGCTCGGCTTTGAAGCTTTCTTT. The variable domain in full, completed from reference TRBV5-5 and TRBJ1-1, reads DAGVTQSPTHLIKTRGQQVTLRCSPISGHKSVSWYQQVLGQGPQFIFQYYEKEERGRGNFPDRFSARQFPNYSSELNVNALLLGDSALYLCASSLGPLGFEAFFGQGTRLTVV.

The chain joins TRBV5-3 to TRBJ1-1; a weak D match, TRBD1 (6 bases). TRBV5-3 is filed as an ORF, its function uncertain. Trimming left V 1 base short and J 7 bases short, with 23 bases between. The CDR3 has 17 amino acids. Here the CDR3 reads CARSLRKQGEGWGEAFF. CDR3 bases: TGTGCCAGAAGCTTGAGGAAACAGGGCGAGGGGTGGGGTGAAGCTTTCTTT.

The chain is built from TRBV9 and TRBJ2-1; D tentatively fits TRBD1 or TRBD2 (5 bases each). The CDR3 consists of 14 residues. V dropped 2 bases and J dropped 8 bases, with 14 bases sitting between them. Germline lookup yields CDR1 SGDLS and CDR2 YYNGEE. The CDR3 loop is CASSVGPRGDEQFF. CDR3 bases: TGTGCCAGCAGCGTGGGACCCAGAGGTGATGAGCAGTTCTTC.

The chain employs TRBV5-1 and TRBJ2-5, with 8 bases lining up with TRBD1. CDR3 size: 14 residues. Trimming took 5 bases from V and 1 from J; bases not matched to a gene: 4. Per the germline V gene, CDR1 is SGHRS and CDR2 is YFSETQ. Here the CDR3 DNA reads TGCGCCAGCAGTGGGACAGGATTCCAAGAGACCCAGTACTTC. The encoded protein is CASSGTGFQETQYF.

The sample holds a few counts of this clone. The chain links TRBV5-1 to TRBJ2-5, with D perhaps TRBD1 or TRBD2 (5 bases each). The CDR3 length is 15 residues. Trimming removed 3 bases at V and 3 bases at J, with 15 bases between. The germline CDR1 and CDR2 sequences are SGHRS and YFSETQ. The CDR3 DNA follows: TGCGCCAGCAGCTCCGAGGGACGGCTCGAAGAGACCCAGTACTTC. Its protein product is CASSSEGRLEETQYF.

The chain is built from TRBV15 and TRBJ2-3; D uncertain. The CDR3 covers 15 residues. V was pared by 0 bases and J by 10 bases, with 17 bases between. CDR1 LNHNV and CDR2 YYDKDF come from the germline V gene (reference sequence). The CDR3 DNA follows: TGTGCCACCAGCAGAGATGAAACAGCATTGGAGCCGCAGTATTTT. Its protein is CATSRDETALEPQYF.

This chain uses TRBV7-6 with TRBJ1-3; D remains ambiguous. The CDR3 runs 12 residues. Germline V gives CDR1 SGHVS, CDR2 FNYEAQ. Trimming pared 5 bases from V and 4 bases from J, leaving 6 bases between. CDR3 sequence reads: CASSMGGNTIYF. CDR3 nucleotide sequence: TGTGCCAGCAGCATGGGGGGAAACACCATATATTTT.

J is TRBJ2-3 and V is TRBV7-3, with D possibly being TRBD1 or TRBD2 (6 bases each). Germline assignment: CDR1 SGHTA and CDR2 FQGTGA. V was pared by 5 bases and J by 0 bases, with 12 bases between. The CDR3 is made up of 15 amino acids. CDR3 coding DNA: TGTGCCAGCAGCCCGACGGGGGCAAGCACAGATACGCAGTATTTT. Amino acids: CASSPTGASTDTQYF.

This clone was seen once. The chain joins TRBV2 to TRBJ2-5, with 8 bases that match TRBD1. Germline CDR1 SNHLY, CDR2 FYNNEI. CDR3 length: 15 residues. After removal of 4 bases from V and 5 bases from J, the junction contained 9 bases not matched to a gene. CDR3 sequence (DNA): TGTGCCAGCAGTGTAGAGGCAGGGGGCCTGGAGACCCAGTACTTC. It specifies CASSVEAGGLETQYF.

This clone was seen only once. The chain recombines TRBV19 with TRBJ1-5, with TRBD1 matching over 9 bases. Per germline, CDR1 LNHDA and CDR2 SQIVND (reference sequence). The CDR3 has 18 residues. V shed 1 base, J shed 4 bases, and the junction held 11 bases outside the gene matches. As DNA, the CDR3 is TGTGCCAGTAGTATAGGCCGAAAAACAGGGGGCGCGAATCAGCCCCAGCATTTT. It translates to CASSIGRKTGGANQPQHF.

The chain is built from TRBV5-1 and TRBJ2-7; the D gene is possibly TRBD1 (6 bases). Per germline, CDR1 SGHRS and CDR2 YFSETQ. V was pared by 4 bases and J by 3 bases, with 14 bases between. The CDR3 has 14 amino acids. The CDR3 region is CASSPVTGNYEQYF. Here the CDR3 DNA reads TGCGCCAGCAGCCCGGTAACAGGGAACTACGAGCAGTACTTC.

This chain uses TRBV28 with TRBJ2-2; 10 bases match TRBD1. With 8 bases clipped from V and 4 bases from J, the junction kept 4 bases outside the gene matches. CDR3 length equals 14 residues. CDR1 and CDR2 (germline): MDHEN, SYDVKM. As DNA, the CDR3 is TGTGCCAGCCGGACAGGGGGGATCACCGGGGAGCTGTTTTTT. It translates to CASRTGGITGELFF.

The gene calls are TRBV18 and TRBJ1-2; 8 bases map to TRBD1. The CDR3 covers 15 residues. Unmatched junction bases numbered 8, after V lost 4 bases and J lost 4 bases. Germline V lookup: CDR1 KGHSH, CDR2 LQKENI. The CDR3 nucleotides are TGTGCCAGCTCACGGGACAGGCAAGAGGGCTATGGCTACACCTTC. It encodes CASSRDRQEGYGYTF.